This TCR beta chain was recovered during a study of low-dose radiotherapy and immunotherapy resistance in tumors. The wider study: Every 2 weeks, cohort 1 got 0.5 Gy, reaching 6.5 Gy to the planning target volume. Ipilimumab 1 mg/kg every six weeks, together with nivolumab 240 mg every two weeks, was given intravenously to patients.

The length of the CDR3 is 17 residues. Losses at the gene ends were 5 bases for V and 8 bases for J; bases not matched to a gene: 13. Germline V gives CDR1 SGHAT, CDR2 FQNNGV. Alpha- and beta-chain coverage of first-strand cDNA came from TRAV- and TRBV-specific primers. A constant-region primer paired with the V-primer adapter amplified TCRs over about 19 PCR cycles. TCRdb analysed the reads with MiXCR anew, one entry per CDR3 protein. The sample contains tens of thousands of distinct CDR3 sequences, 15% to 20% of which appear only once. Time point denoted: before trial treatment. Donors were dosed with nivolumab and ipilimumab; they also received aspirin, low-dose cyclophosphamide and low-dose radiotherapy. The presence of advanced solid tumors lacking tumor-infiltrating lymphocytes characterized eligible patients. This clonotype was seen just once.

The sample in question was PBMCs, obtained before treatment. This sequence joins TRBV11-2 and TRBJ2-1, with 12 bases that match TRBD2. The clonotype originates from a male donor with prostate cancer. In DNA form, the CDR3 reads TGTGCCAGCAGCCGGACAGAGCTAGCGGGAGGGCCCTATGAGCAGTTCTTC. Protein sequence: CASSRTELAGGPYEQFF.